What follows is one T cell receptor beta chain and its context. Its antigen is unknown. The data stem from a study of T cell responses to AZD1222 COVID-19 vaccine. Points from the study as a whole: Donors were largely white British and mainly female; clonal diversity was possibly underestimated.

Sequencing was performed with immunoSEQ multiplex PCR; in TCRdb, only in-frame clones are kept and a portion is missing. The sample comprises about 160,000 clones, 94% of which are singletons, and roughly 4.6% rests with the top ten. CDR1 and CDR2 from the germline V gene are MNHEY and SVGAGI. The CDR3 totals 13 residues. Trimming took off 2 bases at V and 4 bases at J, with 8 bases between the two ends. This rearrangement joins TRBV6-5 to TRBJ1-2; D is uncertain. The sample in question was peripheral blood, obtained 28 days after the second AZD1222 dose. The TCR sequence derives from an adult who received the AZD1222 COVID-19 vaccine. The CDR3 DNA reads TGTGCCAGCAGTTACATTAGTGGCTATGGCTACACCTTC. This codes for CASSYISGYGYTF.